Below, 4 T cell receptor beta chains from the same sample are listed, as sequenced in a study of regulatory T cells in long-lasting Graves disease. As for time point: newly diagnosed GD, antithyroid drugs for less than 3 months. Preparation of the TCR library used RNA extracted from PBMCs. The TCR beta library used iRepertoire HTBI primers with Arm-PCR amplification of CDR3. One entry per CDR3 protein results from TCRdb running MiXCR on the multiplex PCR reads. Seen here are about 370,000 distinct CDR3 sequences, 15% to 18% observed once, and the top ten hold 20% to 25%. The input for sequencing was peripheral blood mononuclear cells (PBMCs), taken at new diagnosis, from a patient treated with antithyroid drugs. These receptor sequences come from a female donor with Graves disease.

This clonotype was detected ten times or more. V usage is TRBV28 and J usage is TRBJ1-2; 10 bases are shared with TRBD1. This CDR3 comprises 15 residues. Trimming removed 5 bases from V and 8 bases from J; junction bases left unmatched: 11. CDR1 and CDR2 from the germline V gene are MDHEN and SYDVKM. Written as DNA, the CDR3 is TGTGCCAGCAGTGTAACCCGACAGGGGGCCTGGGGCTACACCTTC. Translating it yields CASSVTRQGAWGYTF.

This clonotype was seen only once. V usage is TRBV6-1 and J usage is TRBJ1-5, with 7 bases identical to TRBD1. With V trimmed by 2 bases and J by 1 base, 11 bases remained unmatched. Germline CDR1 and CDR2: MNHNS and SASEGT. The CDR3 sequence is 18 residues long. In DNA form, the CDR3 reads TGTGCCAGCAGTGAAAGGGGGGACAGCCTCTTCAGCAATCAGCCCCAGCATTTT. Amino acid sequence: CASSERGDSLFSNQPQHF.

In this sample, this clonotype turned up a few times. This chain connects TRBV7-2 to TRBJ2-7; possible D gene TRBD1, 5 bases. This CDR3 region has 14 residues. Trimming stripped 5 bases from V and 1 base from J, with 12 bases between. Germline V gives CDR1 SGHTA, CDR2 FQGNSA. Here the CDR3 reads CASSPGHLSYEQYF. CDR3 nucleotide sequence: TGTGCCAGCAGCCCCGGACACCTATCCTACGAGCAGTACTTC.

Ten or more counts support this clonotype. V is TRBV20-1 and J is TRBJ2-1; D is ambiguous. This CDR3 region has 11 residues. The V and J ends lost 6 bases and 9 bases respectively, with 12 bases between them. Germline V gives CDR1 DFQATT, CDR2 SNEGSKA (reference sequence). The CDR3 loop is CSALNLGEQFF. CDR3 DNA: TGCAGTGCCCTCAATCTGGGTGAGCAGTTCTTC.